This entry describes one TCR beta chain. Trimming cost V 0 bases and J 9 bases; bases outside gene matches: 15. The germline gives CDR1 SGHDT, CDR2 YYEEEE. The CDR3 has 18 residues. Libraries were prepared by immunoSEQ multiplex PCR; TCRdb keeps only in-frame clonotypes and omits some of them. Here the sample spans under 700,000 clones, 75% to 80% being singletons. This entry belongs to a study of shared T cell receptors in the human thymus. This same sample was also part of a study on human thymus T cells. That source reports: Congenital heart defects were the reason for the corrective surgery that the donors, healthy Finnish infants, were having. Resections from corrective heart surgery supplied the thymus tissue. Among thymic and blood repertoires, usage of V and J genes appeared biased. Related studies found that unrelated individuals share highly overlapping thymic repertoires.

This clonotype was sampled from a boy under three years old with a congenital heart defect. This chain links TRBV5-6 with TRBJ2-1; 10 bases are shared with TRBD2. Sequencing used thymocytes. CDR3 nucleotide sequence: TGTGCCAGCAGCTTGGAAGCGGGACTAGCGTGGCCCGGGGGTGAGCAGTTCTTC. Translating it yields CASSLEAGLAWPGGEQFF. The variable domain in full, completed from reference TRBV5-6 and TRBJ2-1, reads DAGVTQSPTHLIKTRGQQVTLRCSPKSGHDTVSWYQQALGQGPQFIFQYYEEEERQRGNFPDRFSGHQFPNYSSELNVNALLLGDSALYLCASSLEAGLAWPGGEQFFGPGTRLTVL.